Here is one T cell receptor (beta chain) with its context. Its antigen is currently unknown. The CDR3 has 16 residues. Germline CDR1 MDHEN, CDR2 SYDVKM. Trimming cost V 8 bases and J 4 bases, with 24 bases left between them. Each CDR3 protein is one row after TCRdb ran MiXCR on the RT-PCR reads. The repertoire holds some 500,000 distinct CDR3 sequences, with approximately 15% as singletons. These data originate in a study of response to subunit inactivated influenza vaccine. Findings of the study overall: Each seasonal influenza vaccination recruits few new T cells, the authors suggested.

This TCR was recovered from a man between 50 and 70 years old who received an inactivated influenza vaccine. The V call is TRBV28, the J call TRBJ2-7, with D hard to call. Sequencing was performed on CD4+ T cells sorted from PBMCs, taken around 25 months after vaccination. CDR3 sequence (DNA): TGTGCCAGCGGGCCAAGGGCCGATACCGGTGCGTACGAGCAGTACTTC. This translates into CASGPRADTGAYEQYF. Drawing the rest from reference TRBV28 and TRBJ2-7, the complete variable domain is DVKVTQSSRYLVKRTGEKVFLECVQDMDHENMFWYRQDPGLGLRLIYFSYDVKMKEKGDIPEGYSVSREKKERFSLILESASTNQTSMYLCASGPRADTGAYEQYFGPGTRLTVT.